This T cell receptor beta chain was profiled in a study of T cells after yellow fever vaccination. As TCR cDNA was made by 5'RACE template switching, a universal primer site and UMIs were added. One entry per CDR3 protein results from TCRdb running MiXCR on the 5' RACE reads. The top ten hold about 15% of the sample, which has around 600,000 distinct CDR3 sequences, roughly an eighth seen once. CDR3 length: 16 amino acids. Trimming took off 1 base at V and 1 base at J, with 11 bases between the two ends. Germline lookup yields CDR1 SGHAT and CDR2 FQNNGV. This specimen consisted of PBMCs, obtained on the day of the yellow fever booster vaccination. V and J are TRBV11-2 and TRBJ2-1; perhaps TRBD2 as D (6 bases). The origin of this receptor is a man aged 25-45 years who received the YFV17D yellow fever vaccine. CDR3 in DNA: TGTGCCAGCAGCTTAGTTGCGGGAAGGTCCTACAATGAGCAGTTCTTC. Encoded protein: CASSLVAGRSYNEQFF.